The 29 T cell receptor beta chains reported below all come from one sample, sequenced in a study of OX40 agonist ivuxolimab in advanced cancers. Sequenced by immunoSEQ multiplex PCR; TCRdb stores in-frame clones only, minus some. Of 45,000 to 60,000 clones listed, roughly 90% are singletons. This material consisted of CD4+ or CD8+ T cells sorted from blood, taken in a trial of the OX40 agonist ivuxolimab. Source of these receptors: an adult with an advanced solid tumor such as melanoma, head and neck, liver or kidney cancer.

This clone appeared a few times. The CDR3, as DNA: TGTGCCAGCAGTGTGGAGGAAAACACTGAAGCTTTCTTT. Translation: CASSVEENTEAFF. This sequence joins TRBV6-4 and TRBJ1-1; no reliable D call. The CDR3 runs 13 residues. V was trimmed by 4 bases and J by 2 bases, leaving 8 bases between them. The germline V gene encodes CDR1 MRHNA and CDR2 SNTAGT.

The genes are TRBV11-3 and TRBJ2-7; 8 nucleotides line up with TRBD1. The CDR3 has 14 residues. V lost 2 bases and J lost 6; bases outside the gene matches: 6. Germline CDR1 SGHNT, CDR2 YENEEA. The CDR3: CASSLLTGVSEQYF. The CDR3 nucleotides are TGTGCCAGCAGCTTACTGACAGGGGTTAGCGAGCAGTACTTC.

The gene calls are TRBV19 and TRBJ1-5; the D gene is possibly TRBD1 (6 bases). This CDR3 has 19 amino acids. V was cut by 4 bases and J by 0 bases, with 22 bases left in between. The germline V gene encodes CDR1 LNHDA and CDR2 SQIVND (reference sequence). DNA of the CDR3: TGTGCCAGTAGTAAGGGGCGGGGGCCATTCCTAGATAGCAATCAGCCCCAGCATTTT. It is translated as CASSKGRGPFLDSNQPQHF.

The genes are TRBV2 and TRBJ1-2; D call uncertain. CDR1 is SNHLY and CDR2 is FYNNEI in the germline V gene. V lost 6 bases, J lost 0 bases, and 14 bases lay in between. The CDR3 spans 15 residues. The DNA for the CDR3 is TGTGCCAGCAGGCCCCATAACATTGCTAACTATGGCTACACCTTC. As protein: CASRPHNIANYGYTF.

The chain uses TRBV11-1 and TRBJ2-5; 8 bases map to TRBD1. CDR1 is SGHAT and CDR2 is FQDESV in the germline V gene (reference sequence). CDR3 length equals 14 residues. The J segment lost 5 bases and the V segment lost 5 bases, leaving 7 bases of the junction unmatched. In DNA form, the CDR3 reads TGTGCCAGCAGCGCTGGACAGGGCTGGGAGACCCAGTACTTC. This codes for CASSAGQGWETQYF.

The gene calls are TRBV10-3 and TRBJ2-3; D unresolved. The CDR3 contains 16 residues. V was pared by 2 bases and J by 0 bases, with 12 bases between. Germline V gene lookup returns CDR1 ENHRY and CDR2 SYGVKD. CDR3 in amino acids: CAISERPGTSTDTQYF. Written as DNA, the CDR3 is TGTGCCATCAGTGAGCGACCCGGTACTAGCACAGATACGCAGTATTTT.

The rearrangement links TRBV7-2 to TRBJ1-5, with D perhaps matching TRBD1 (6 bases). This CDR3 comprises 13 residues. With 5 bases removed from V and 5 bases from J, the gap between germline ends came to 10 bases. CDR1 SGHTA and CDR2 FQGNSA come from the germline V gene. The CDR3 sequence: CASSPGTHQPQHF. In DNA form, the CDR3 reads TGTGCCAGCAGCCCTGGGACACATCAGCCCCAGCATTTT. The whole variable domain, remainder taken from reference TRBV7-2 and TRBJ1-5, is GAGVSQSPSNKVTEKGKDVELRCDPISGHTALYWYRQSLGQGLEFLIYFQGNSAPDKSGLPSDRFSAERTGGSVSTLTIQRTQQEDSAVYLCASSPGTHQPQHFGDGTRLSIL.

The chain employs TRBV28 and TRBJ2-1; D ambiguous. Germline values: CDR1 MDHEN, CDR2 SYDVKM. V lost 6 bases and J 6 bases, leaving 12 bases between the germline ends. The CDR3 has 13 amino acids. CDR3 sequence reads: CASREGPLNEQFF. CDR3 nucleotide sequence: TGTGCCAGCAGGGAAGGACCACTCAATGAGCAGTTCTTC. Filled out from reference TRBV28 and TRBJ2-1, the complete variable domain reads DVKVTQSSRYLVKRTGEKVFLECVQDMDHENMFWYRQDPGLGLRLIYFSYDVKMKEKGDIPEGYSVSREKKERFSLILESASTNQTSMYLCASREGPLNEQFFGPGTRLTVL.

The V gene is TRBV19, the J gene TRBJ1-4; TRBD1 might be the D (6 bases). Trimming took off 9 bases at V and 5 bases at J, with 13 bases between the two ends. Germline assignment: CDR1 LNHDA and CDR2 SQIVND (reference sequence). There are 13 residues in the CDR3. CDR3 nucleotides: TGTGCCAGCAGCGGGACACAAAATGAAAAACTGTTTTTT. Its translation is CASSGTQNEKLFF.

This clone came up once. The rearrangement links TRBV9 to TRBJ1-3, with D unclear. The germline V gene has CDR1 SGDLS and CDR2 YYNGEE. V was shortened by 2 bases and J by 6 bases, with 9 bases between the two germline ends. This CDR3 has 13 amino acids. The CDR3 is CASSVGQTNTIYF. CDR3 in DNA: TGTGCCAGCAGCGTTGGTCAGACAAACACCATATATTTT.

The chain employs TRBV10-3 and TRBJ1-5; D remains unclear. Looked up from germline, CDR1 is ENHRY and CDR2 is SYGVKD. This CDR3 has 15 amino acids. The V end was cut by 9 bases, the J end by 0 bases, with 15 bases between. CDR3 protein: CAIAPGGSSNQPQHF. DNA of the CDR3: TGTGCCATTGCCCCCGGTGGGAGTAGCAATCAGCCCCAGCATTTT.

The chain is built from TRBV7-3 and TRBJ1-4; possibly TRBD1 for D (5 bases). Trimming removed 4 bases from V and 7 bases from J, with 10 bases in between. The germline V gene has CDR1 SGHTA and CDR2 FQGTGA. CDR3 length: 13 residues. The CDR3 sequence is CASSSDSGEKLFF. Here the CDR3 DNA reads TGTGCCAGCAGCTCTGACAGTGGTGAAAAACTGTTTTTT.

CDR3 residues: CASSIAVGPQYEQYF. The CDR3 DNA is TGTGCCAGTAGTATAGCAGTCGGACCCCAATACGAGCAGTACTTC. V is TRBV19 and J is TRBJ2-7; D remains ambiguous. Trimming shortened V by 1 base and J by 4 bases, and 14 bases separated the two germline ends. Germline-derived CDR1 and CDR2 are LNHDA and SQIVND (reference sequence). CDR3 size: 15 residues.

This clone was counted a single time. The V gene is TRBV27, the J gene TRBJ1-6; 7 positions match TRBD1. The germline gives CDR1 MNHEY, CDR2 SMNVEV (reference sequence). This CDR3 comprises 17 residues. V trimming: 5 bases; J trimming: 9 bases; junction bases outside the gene matches: 16. This chain's CDR3 is CASSSAARGTVISPLHF. The CDR3, as DNA: TGTGCCAGCAGTAGCGCTGCGAGGGGGACAGTGATTTCACCCCTCCACTTT.

V and J are TRBV5-1 and TRBJ2-5; 10 bases line up with TRBD2. The end of the DNA aligns better with TRBJ2-7, so the J call may be wrong. This CDR3 comprises 14 residues. CDR1 is SGHRS and CDR2 is YFSETQ in the germline V gene. Here the CDR3 reads CASSPGTSEYEQYF. The CDR3 DNA reads as TGCGCCAGCAGCCCCGGGACTAGCGAGTACGAGCAGTACTTC.

This chain connects TRBV6-5 to TRBJ2-7; no clear D gene. The CDR3 has 15 amino acids. Trimming removed 4 bases from V and 5 bases from J, with 18 bases in between. Germline-derived CDR1 and CDR2 are MNHEY and SVGAGI. CDR3 DNA: TGTGCCAGCAGTTCCCAAGGCCCCTTGTGGGACGAGCAGTACTTC. It encodes CASSSQGPLWDEQYF.

This chain connects TRBV18 to TRBJ1-5, with TRBD1 identical over 7 bases. Losses at the gene ends were 5 bases for V and 3 bases for J; bases not matched to a gene: 7. The CDR3 totals 15 residues. CDR1 and CDR2 from the germline V gene are KGHSH and LQKENI. The CDR3, as DNA: TGTGCCAGCTCATCTACAGGGGCCTACAATCAGCCCCAGCATTTT. This gives the protein CASSSTGAYNQPQHF.

The chain combines TRBV29-1 with TRBJ2-7; 7 bases line up with TRBD1. V was clipped by 3 bases and J by 6 bases; unmatched bases: 5. The CDR3 loop spans 12 amino acids. Germline CDR1 is SQVTM and CDR2 is ANQGSEA. The CDR3 DNA reads as TGCAGCGTTGAGAAACAGGGGACCGAGCAGTACTTC. Translated, it gives CSVEKQGTEQYF.

This chain joins TRBV29-1 and TRBJ1-4, with 9 bases lining up with TRBD1. The CDR3 extends over 16 amino acids. V lost 5 bases and J lost 5; bases outside the gene matches: 12. Germline loops: CDR1 SQVTM, CDR2 ANQGSEA. The CDR3 sequence is CSVRPGQGFGNEKLFF. The DNA for the CDR3 is TGCAGCGTTCGTCCGGGACAGGGTTTCGGGAATGAAAAACTGTTTTTT.

This sequence joins TRBV6-5 and TRBJ1-3, with no clear D. V lost 0 bases to trimming and J lost 2 bases, with 8 bases between them. Per the germline V gene, CDR1 is MNHEY and CDR2 is SVGAGI. CDR3 length equals 15 residues. The CDR3, as DNA: TGTGCCAGCAGTTACTCGAACGATGCTGGAAACACCATATATTTT. Amino acids: CASSYSNDAGNTIYF.

The chain carries TRBV6-5 and TRBJ2-1; TRBD2 matches at 16 bases. The CDR3 is 15 amino acids. Germline V CDR1 and CDR2: MNHEY, SVGAGI. J lost 8 bases, V lost 4 bases, and 2 bases had no gene match. The DNA of the CDR3 is TGTGCCAGCAGTTCCGGGACTAGCGGGAGGGATGAGCAGTTCTTC. Residues: CASSSGTSGRDEQFF.

The CDR3 region is CASSLSSGAPYEQYF. The CDR3 DNA is TGTGCCAGCAGCTTGAGTAGCGGGGCCCCCTACGAGCAGTACTTC. The rearrangement uses TRBV5-5 and TRBJ2-7, with 8 bases that match TRBD2. The CDR3 loop spans 15 amino acids. Germline values: CDR1 SGHKS, CDR2 YYEKEE (reference sequence). V lost 1 base and J lost 2; bases outside the gene matches: 5.

The rearrangement uses TRBV27 and TRBJ1-2, with no clear D. The CDR3 runs 13 residues. The V gene lost 5 bases and the J gene lost 1 base, with 8 bases spanning the gap. Germline V gene sequence: CDR1 MNHEY, CDR2 SMNVEV (reference sequence). CDR3 protein: CASSPQRNYGYTF. In nucleotides, the CDR3 is TGTGCCAGCAGTCCGCAGCGTAACTATGGCTACACCTTC.

The genes are TRBV28 and TRBJ1-1, with a tentative D call TRBD1 (5 bases). V lost 6 bases and J 6 bases, leaving 20 bases between the germline ends. Germline CDR1 reads MDHEN; CDR2 reads SYDVKM. CDR3 length: 15 amino acids. Written as DNA, the CDR3 is TGTGCCAGCAGCCTAACCGGGACGGCGCGTGCTGAAGCTTTCTTT. As protein: CASSLTGTARAEAFF.

The V gene is TRBV19, the J gene TRBJ2-6; 7 bases line up with TRBD1. Germline V lookup: CDR1 LNHDA, CDR2 SQIVND (reference sequence). V shed 10 bases and J 4 bases; nucleotides not matched to a gene: 7. The CDR3 runs to 14 residues. The CDR3 DNA is TGTGCCACCAAAAAGGGGGCCGGGGCCAACGTCCTGACTTTC. Protein: CATKKGAGANVLTF.

CDR3 sequence: CASSETSYSNQPQHF. DNA for the CDR3: TGTGCCAGCAGTGAAACCAGCTATAGCAATCAGCCCCAGCATTTT. The V call is TRBV2, the J call TRBJ1-5, with D unclear. Germline CDR1 SNHLY, CDR2 FYNNEI. V gave up 2 bases and J gave up 0 bases, with 8 bases separating them. There are 15 residues in the CDR3.

This clone was observed a single time. CDR3 region: CASSMTSNYGYTF. The CDR3 DNA is TGTGCCAGTAGTATGACAAGTAACTATGGCTACACCTTC. The gene calls are TRBV19 and TRBJ1-2; D remains ambiguous. The CDR3 runs to 13 residues. The V and J ends lost 3 bases and 1 base respectively, with 6 bases between them. The germline V gene has CDR1 LNHDA and CDR2 SQIVND (reference sequence).

In its sample, this clone was seen a few times. The rearrangement uses TRBV19 and TRBJ1-2, with a possible D match to TRBD1 (6 bases). V shed 1 base and J shed 5 bases, with 17 bases lying between them. This CDR3 contains 16 residues. The germline V gene has CDR1 LNHDA and CDR2 SQIVND (reference sequence). As DNA, the CDR3 is TGTGCCAGTAGTATAGGTAGTCTCGGGGGCTTGTATGGCTACACCTTC. It codes for CASSIGSLGGLYGYTF.

The rearrangement joins TRBV29-1 to TRBJ1-2; TRBD1 is a possible D gene (6 bases). Trimming pared 5 bases from V and 6 bases from J, leaving 19 bases between. The CDR3 is made up of 14 amino acids. Germline CDR1 reads SQVTM; CDR2 reads ANQGSEA. The CDR3 DNA is TGCAGCGTTTACCACCGGACAGACTTGCATGGCTACACCTTC. It codes for CSVYHRTDLHGYTF.